This T cell receptor (beta chain) was observed in a study of blood T cells in healthy people across ages. The CDR3 totals 15 residues. Trimming pared 2 bases from V and 5 bases from J, leaving 12 bases between. Germline V gene sequence: CDR1 LGHDT, CDR2 YNNKEL (reference sequence). Isolated PBMCs totaled at least 6.5 million in each sample. The second PCR ran roughly 7 to 11 cycles with a sample-barcoded 5' primer and J-beta primers. TCRdb processed the 5' RACE reads anew with MiXCR; each CDR3 protein has one entry. The sample has about 640,000 distinct CDR3 sequences, roughly 30% seen once. The chain recombines TRBV3-1 with TRBJ1-4; D might be TRBD1 (5 bases). Sequencing was carried out using blood. This receptor was obtained from a woman of 80 years or more in good health. The DNA for the CDR3 is TGTGCCAGCAGCCAACCCAGCCGGGGGAATGAAAAACTGTTTTTT. As protein: CASSQPSRGNEKLFF. Combining the CDR3 with reference TRBV3-1 and TRBJ1-4 gives the whole variable domain DTAVSQTPKYLVTQMGNDKSIKCEQNLGHDTMYWYKQDSKKFLKIMFSYNNKELIINETVPNRFSPKSPDKAHLNLHINSLELGDSAVYFCASSQPSRGNEKLFFGSGTQLSVL.